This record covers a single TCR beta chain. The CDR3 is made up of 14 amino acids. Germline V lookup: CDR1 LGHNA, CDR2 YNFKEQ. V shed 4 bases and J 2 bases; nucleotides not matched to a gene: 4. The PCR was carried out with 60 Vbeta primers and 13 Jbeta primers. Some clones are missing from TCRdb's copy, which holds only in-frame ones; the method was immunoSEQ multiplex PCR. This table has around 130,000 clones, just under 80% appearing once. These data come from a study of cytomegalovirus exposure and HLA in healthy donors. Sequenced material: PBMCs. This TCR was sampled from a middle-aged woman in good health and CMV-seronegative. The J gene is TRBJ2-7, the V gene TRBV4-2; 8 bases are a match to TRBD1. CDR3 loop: CASSLDRATYEQYF. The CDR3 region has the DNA TGTGCCAGCAGCCTGGACAGGGCAACCTACGAGCAGTACTTC.